The 4 T cell receptor beta chains given below trace back to one sample, sequenced in a study of preoperative IRX-2 immunotherapy in early breast cancer. Assay: immunoSEQ multiplex PCR; the TCRdb copy retains only in-frame clones and omits some. This repertoire shows 20,000 to 30,000 clones, about four fifths found once; its top ten account for 2% to 2.5%. Treatment: preoperative locoregional IRX-2 cytokine immunotherapy. The starting material was lymph node tissue, obtained before IRX-2 immunotherapy. The receptors here all came from a human donor with breast cancer.

The V gene is TRBV5-1, the J gene TRBJ1-4; no reliable D call. V lost 4 bases and J lost 0, with 7 bases in between. CDR1 is SGHRS and CDR2 is YFSETQ in the germline V gene. This CDR3 spans 14 amino acids. Here the CDR3 reads CASSPEATNEKLFF. The CDR3 bases are TGCGCCAGCAGCCCAGAGGCAACTAATGAAAAACTGTTTTTT. The whole variable domain, remainder taken from reference TRBV5-1 and TRBJ1-4, is KAGVTQTPRYLIKTRGQQVTLSCSPISGHRSVSWYQQTPGQGLQFLFEYFSETQRNKGNFPGRFSGRQFSNSRSEMNVSTLELGDSALYLCASSPEATNEKLFFGSGTQLSVL.

V is TRBV5-1 and J is TRBJ1-2; no clear D gene. The V and J ends lost 0 bases and 8 bases respectively, with 14 bases between them. The CDR3 is 14 residues long. In germline, CDR1 is SGHRS, CDR2 YFSETQ. The CDR3 bases are TGCGCCAGCAGCTTGGATCCCTCGCTCGGGGGCTACACCTTC. Protein product: CASSLDPSLGGYTF.

This clone was counted once. CDR3 DNA: TGTGCCAGCAGCATGGACAGGGAAGAGCAGCCCCAGCATTTT. Encoded protein: CASSMDREEQPQHF. V is TRBV11-3 and J is TRBJ1-5; 8 bases agree with TRBD1. V lost 5 bases, J lost 7 bases, and 7 bases stayed unmatched. Germline V gives CDR1 SGHNT, CDR2 YENEEA. CDR3 length equals 14 residues.

CDR3 loop: CAWSPRTVTNTEAFF. DNA of the CDR3: TGTGCCTGGAGTCCTAGGACGGTCACGAACACTGAAGCTTTCTTT. The chain carries TRBV30 and TRBJ1-1; D is unclear. CDR1 and CDR2 (germline): GTSNPN, SVGIG (reference sequence). This CDR3 has 15 residues. Trimming left V 2 bases short and J 1 base short, with 14 bases between.